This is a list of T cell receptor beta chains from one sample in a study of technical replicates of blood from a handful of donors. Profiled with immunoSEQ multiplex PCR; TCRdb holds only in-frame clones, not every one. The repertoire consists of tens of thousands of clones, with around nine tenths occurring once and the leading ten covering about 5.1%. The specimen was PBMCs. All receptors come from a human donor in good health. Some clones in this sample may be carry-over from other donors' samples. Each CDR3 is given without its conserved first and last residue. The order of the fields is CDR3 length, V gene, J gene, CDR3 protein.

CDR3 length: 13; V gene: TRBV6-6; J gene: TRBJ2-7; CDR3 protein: ASRTATGFKNEQY
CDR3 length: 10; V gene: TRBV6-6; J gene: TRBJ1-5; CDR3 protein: ASSSANQPQH
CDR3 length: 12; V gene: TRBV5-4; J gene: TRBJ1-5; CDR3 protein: ASSIQPADQPQH
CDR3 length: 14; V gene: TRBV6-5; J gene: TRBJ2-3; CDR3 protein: ASSFRQGANQDTQY
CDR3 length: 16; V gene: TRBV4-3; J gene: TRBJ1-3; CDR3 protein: ASSQDLPGQASGNTIY
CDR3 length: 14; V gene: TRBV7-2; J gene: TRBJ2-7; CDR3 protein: ASSLTSGAFSYEQY
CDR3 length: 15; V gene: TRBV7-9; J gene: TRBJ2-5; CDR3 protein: ASSKTTGTPYQETQY
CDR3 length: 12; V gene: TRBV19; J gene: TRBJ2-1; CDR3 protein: ASRGGLPNNEQF
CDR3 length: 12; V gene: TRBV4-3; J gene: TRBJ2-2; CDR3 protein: ASSLDRVNGELF
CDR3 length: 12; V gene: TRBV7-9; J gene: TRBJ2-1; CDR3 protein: ASRSGPSGHEQF
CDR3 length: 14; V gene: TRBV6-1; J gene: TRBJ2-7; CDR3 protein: ASIEVGLAGEYEQY
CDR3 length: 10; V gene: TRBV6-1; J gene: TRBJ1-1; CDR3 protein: ASSEAGGGAF
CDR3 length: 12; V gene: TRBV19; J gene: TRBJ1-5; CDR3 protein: ASSIGGNNQPQH
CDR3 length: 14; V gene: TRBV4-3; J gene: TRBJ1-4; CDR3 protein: ASSQGTGGTNEKLF
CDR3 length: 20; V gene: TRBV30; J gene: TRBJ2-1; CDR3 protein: AWSVRSPGLAGANRSYNEQF
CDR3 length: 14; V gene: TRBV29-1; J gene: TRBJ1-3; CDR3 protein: SVEDPAGSSGNTIY
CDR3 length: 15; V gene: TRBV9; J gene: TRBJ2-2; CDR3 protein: ASSGASGRAETGELF
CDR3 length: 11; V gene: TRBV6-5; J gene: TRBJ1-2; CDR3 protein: ASSRLGGYGYT
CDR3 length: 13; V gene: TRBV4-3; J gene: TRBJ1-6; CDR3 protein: ASSQDTTGDSPLH
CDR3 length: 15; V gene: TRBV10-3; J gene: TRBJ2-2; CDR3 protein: AISEGEPGTKSGELF
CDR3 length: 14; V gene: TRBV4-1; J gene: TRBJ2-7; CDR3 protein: ASSQLPGQGVDEQY
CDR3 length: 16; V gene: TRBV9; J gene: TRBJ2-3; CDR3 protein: ASSVGLAGGSGTDTQY
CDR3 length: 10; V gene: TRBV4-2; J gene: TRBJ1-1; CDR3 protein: ASSQDYTEAF
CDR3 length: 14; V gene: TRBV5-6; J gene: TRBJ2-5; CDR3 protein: ASSPLAVLLQETQY
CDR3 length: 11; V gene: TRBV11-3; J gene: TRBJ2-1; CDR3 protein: ASSLGIYNEQF
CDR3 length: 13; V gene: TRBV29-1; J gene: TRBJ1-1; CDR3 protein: SVRVLERGNTEAF
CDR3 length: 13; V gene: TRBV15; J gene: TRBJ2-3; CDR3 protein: ATSRDSGGPDTQY
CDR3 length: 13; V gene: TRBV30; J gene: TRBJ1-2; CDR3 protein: AWNQGRGVLRGYT
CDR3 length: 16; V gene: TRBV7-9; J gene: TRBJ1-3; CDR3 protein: ASSAGTTAPSSGNTIY
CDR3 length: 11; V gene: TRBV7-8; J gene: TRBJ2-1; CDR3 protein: ASSFVGRNEQF
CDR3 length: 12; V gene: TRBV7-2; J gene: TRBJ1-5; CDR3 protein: ASSATNSNQPQH
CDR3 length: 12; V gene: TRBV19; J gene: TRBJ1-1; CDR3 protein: ASTSLWGDTEAF
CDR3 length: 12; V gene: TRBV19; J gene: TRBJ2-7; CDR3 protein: ASSTGQGAHEQY
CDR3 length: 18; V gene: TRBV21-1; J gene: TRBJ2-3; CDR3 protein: ASSKDKEFETGGRTDTQY
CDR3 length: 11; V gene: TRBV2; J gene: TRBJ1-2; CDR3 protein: ASSVTTSSGYT
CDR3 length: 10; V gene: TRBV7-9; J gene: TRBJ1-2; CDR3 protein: ASSLGENGYT
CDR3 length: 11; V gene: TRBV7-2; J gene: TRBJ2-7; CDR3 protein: ASSPDFTYELY
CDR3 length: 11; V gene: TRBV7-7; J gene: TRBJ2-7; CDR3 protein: ASSLAAGYEQY
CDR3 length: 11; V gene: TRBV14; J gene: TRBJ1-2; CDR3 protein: ASSLDRGPFYT
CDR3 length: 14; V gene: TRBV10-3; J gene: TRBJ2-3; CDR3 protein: AISDSRGMSADTQY
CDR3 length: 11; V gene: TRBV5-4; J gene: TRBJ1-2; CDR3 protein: ASSLEAGGGYT
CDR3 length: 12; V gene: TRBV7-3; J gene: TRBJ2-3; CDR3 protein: ARNRTEVGDTQY
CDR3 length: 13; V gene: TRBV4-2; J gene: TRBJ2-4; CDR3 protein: ASSQDFKPLNIQY
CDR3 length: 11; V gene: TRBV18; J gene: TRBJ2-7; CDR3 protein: ASSPAGNYEQY
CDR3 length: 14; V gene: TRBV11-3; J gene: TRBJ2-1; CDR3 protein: ASSSISGTGHNEQF
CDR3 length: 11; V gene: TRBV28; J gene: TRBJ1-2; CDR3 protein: ASSLGQRYGYT
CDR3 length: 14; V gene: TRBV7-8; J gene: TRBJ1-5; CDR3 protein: ASSQLGTDSNQPQH
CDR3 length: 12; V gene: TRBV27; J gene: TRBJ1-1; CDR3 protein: ASSFDRTTTEAF
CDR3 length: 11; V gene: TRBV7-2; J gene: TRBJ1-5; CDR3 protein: ASSFVTNQPQH
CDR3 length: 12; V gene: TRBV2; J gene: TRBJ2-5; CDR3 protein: ASSGDYTQETQY
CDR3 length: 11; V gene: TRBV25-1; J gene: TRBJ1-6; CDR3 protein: ASREEYLSPLH
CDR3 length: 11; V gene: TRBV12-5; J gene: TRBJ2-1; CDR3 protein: ASGLNRYNEQF